These T cell receptor beta chains were read from a single sample in a study of cytomegalovirus exposure and HLA in healthy donors. Profiling relied on immunoSEQ multiplex PCR, and the TCRdb table lists in-frame clones only, not all of them. The sample yields under 85,000 clones, roughly three quarters seen once. Input material: PBMCs. All receptors come from a man in his late teens or twenties in good health and CMV-seronegative. The CDR3 runs from the conserved cysteine through the conserved F or W. The D gene is left open where the match is weak.

d_call	v_call	j_call	cdr3_aa
-	TRBV6-1	TRBJ1-1	CASIPRRSDEAFF
TRBD2	TRBV9	TRBJ2-3	CASSLQPGGTAPDTQYF
-	TRBV7-8	TRBJ2-2	CASRVPGVRTGELFF
TRBD1	TRBV7-9	TRBJ2-7	CASSPGTGGQYF
-	TRBV10-2	TRBJ1-5	CASSGQISNQPQHF
-	TRBV7-8	TRBJ1-1	CASSSATGRTEAFF
-	TRBV9	TRBJ2-4	CASSVGWGRVNIQYF
TRBD1	TRBV10-3	TRBJ2-5	CAIRDAGTGGGETQYF
-	TRBV6-5	TRBJ1-2	CASSRSTNYGYTF
TRBD1	TRBV30	TRBJ2-7	CAWSNGQGSEQYF
TRBD2	TRBV14	TRBJ2-2	CASSQGLVRGGNTGELFF
TRBD2	TRBV30	TRBJ2-2	CAWSVRGGGVSGELFF
TRBD1	TRBV6-1	TRBJ2-5	CASSDRQGLRTQYF
-	TRBV4-1	TRBJ1-3	CASSHPGGGYGNTIYF
TRBD1	TRBV19	TRBJ1-3	CASSILRPGGPSSSGNTIYF
TRBD1	TRBV2	TRBJ1-2	CASIPRTGANYGYTF
TRBD1	TRBV13	TRBJ2-7	CASSLADRAYEQYF
TRBD1	TRBV19	TRBJ2-2	CASILAGGNTGELFF
-	TRBV7-9	TRBJ1-1	CASRGGGGQAEAFF
-	TRBV19	TRBJ1-3	CASIGVDRISGNTIYF
-	TRBV5-1	TRBJ2-1	CASSLPSSYNEQFF
TRBD1	TRBV6-4	TRBJ2-2	CASSDLDRGNTGELFF
TRBD2	TRBV11-2	TRBJ2-5	CASSPSGQETQYF
TRBD1	TRBV5-4	TRBJ1-1	CASSPGTGRTEAFF
-	TRBV5-1	TRBJ1-6	CASSLGSGMGNSPLHF
TRBD1	TRBV5-4	TRBJ2-5	CASSSERTGGETQYF
-	TRBV7-2	TRBJ1-2	CASSLRVVGGGFGYTF
TRBD1	TRBV19	TRBJ1-1	CASSTSDRGAFF
-	TRBV5-5	TRBJ2-4	CASSFMGRTQYF
-	TRBV7-9	TRBJ2-2	CASSSTKTDTNTGELFF
TRBD1	TRBV18	TRBJ1-3	CASSPRTGNSGNTIYF
TRBD2	TRBV5-5	TRBJ2-3	CASSLLAGATDTQYF
-	TRBV10-1	TRBJ2-5	CASSSPDRLQETQYF
TRBD1	TRBV28	TRBJ1-5	CASSTVGQGAGNQPQHF
TRBD1	TRBV4-2	TRBJ2-5	CASSPPYPGQPQETQYF
TRBD1	TRBV11-2	TRBJ2-1	CASTRTGSNEQFF
-	TRBV20-1	TRBJ2-5	CSAKRQETQYF
-	TRBV11-2	TRBJ1-3	CASSREFSGNTIYF
-	TRBV5-8	TRBJ1-2	CASSLGWQTSYGYTF
TRBD1	TRBV10-3	TRBJ1-2	CAISETDRAGYGYTF
TRBD1	TRBV7-9	TRBJ2-5	CASTGTGGGETQYF
-	TRBV11-1	TRBJ2-3	CASSLVGGGGADTQYF
-	TRBV5-4	TRBJ1-2	CASSLRFARIPLSSAGRAF
-	TRBV28	TRBJ1-2	CASSLGLNYGYTF
-	TRBV2	TRBJ1-1	CASSAYSRFEAFF
TRBD1	TRBV11-2	TRBJ1-2	CASSLMRGTGHGYTF
TRBD1	TRBV7-2	TRBJ1-6	CASSQQGLLLHF
TRBD1	TRBV9	TRBJ2-2	CASSVQQGPNTGELFF
-	TRBV7-9	TRBJ2-7	CASRQTGYNSYEQYF
TRBD1	TRBV6-1	TRBJ1-1	CASRTWTGKNTEAFF
TRBD1	TRBV5-4	TRBJ1-2	CASSLAGGRGRGIYGYTF
TRBD1	TRBV25-1	TRBJ1-6	CASSDRQGTSPLHF
-	TRBV13	TRBJ1-2	CASSLESRGYTF
TRBD1	TRBV10-3	TRBJ2-6	CAISESTGGYSGANVLTF